This TCR beta chain stems from a study of CD8+ T cells in alopecia areata. The overall study: Each day, treated patients took oral tofacitinib twice, at 5 to 10 mg per dose.

Sample treatment: oral pan-JAK inhibitor, 5-10 mg twice daily. Extraction and reverse transcription of RNA yielded cDNA as the sequencing template. The data were produced by immunoSEQ multiplex PCR, yet TCRdb's version contains in-frame clones alone and is incomplete. Found here are roughly 110,000 clones, around three fifths of them singletons; the top ten hold around 3.4%. V lost 4 bases, J lost 5 bases, and 5 bases stayed unmatched. This CDR3 is 14 amino acids long. In germline, CDR1 is SNHLY, CDR2 FYNNEI. V usage is TRBV2 and J usage is TRBJ2-1; 7 bases are shared with TRBD2. This TCR derives from a human donor with alopecia areata. The specimen was CD4+ T cells sorted from blood, collected at week 24, from a patient treated with tofacitinib. CDR3 sequence: CASSGWTRNNEQFF. The CDR3 bases are TGTGCCAGCAGTGGGTGGACTAGAAACAATGAGCAGTTCTTC. The full variable domain, completed using reference TRBV2 and TRBJ2-1, is EPEVTQTPSHQVTQMGQEVILRCVPISNHLYFYWYRQILGQKVEFLVSFYNNEISEKSEIFDDQFSVERPDGSNFTLKIRSTKLEDSAMYFCASSGWTRNNEQFFGPGTRLTVL.